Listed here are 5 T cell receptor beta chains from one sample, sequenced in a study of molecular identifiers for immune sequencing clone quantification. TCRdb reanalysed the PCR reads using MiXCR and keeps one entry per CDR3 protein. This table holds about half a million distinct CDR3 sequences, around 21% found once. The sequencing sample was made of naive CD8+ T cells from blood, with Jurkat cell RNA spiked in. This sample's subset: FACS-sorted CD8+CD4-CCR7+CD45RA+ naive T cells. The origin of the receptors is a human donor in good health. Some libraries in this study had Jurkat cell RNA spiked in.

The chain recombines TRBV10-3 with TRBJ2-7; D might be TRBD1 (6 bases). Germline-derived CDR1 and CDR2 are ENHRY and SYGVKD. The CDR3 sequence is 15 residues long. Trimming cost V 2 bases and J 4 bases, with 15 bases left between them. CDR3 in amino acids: CAISEGQQGAYEQYF. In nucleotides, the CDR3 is TGTGCCATCAGTGAGGGACAGCAAGGGGCATACGAGCAGTACTTC.

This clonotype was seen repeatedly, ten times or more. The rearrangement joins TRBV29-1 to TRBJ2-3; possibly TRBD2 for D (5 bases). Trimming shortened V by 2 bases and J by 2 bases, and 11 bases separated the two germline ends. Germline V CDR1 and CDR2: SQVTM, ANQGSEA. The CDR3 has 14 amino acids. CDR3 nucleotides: TGCAGCGTTGAAAAGCTGGGAGCCACAGATACGCAGTATTTT. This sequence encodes CSVEKLGATDTQYF.

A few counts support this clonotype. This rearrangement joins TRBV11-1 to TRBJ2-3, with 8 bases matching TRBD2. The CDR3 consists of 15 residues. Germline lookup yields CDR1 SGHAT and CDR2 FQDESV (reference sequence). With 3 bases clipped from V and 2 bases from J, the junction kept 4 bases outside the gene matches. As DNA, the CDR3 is TGTGCCAGCAGCTTTAGCGGGGTCCTCACAGATACGCAGTATTTT. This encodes CASSFSGVLTDTQYF.

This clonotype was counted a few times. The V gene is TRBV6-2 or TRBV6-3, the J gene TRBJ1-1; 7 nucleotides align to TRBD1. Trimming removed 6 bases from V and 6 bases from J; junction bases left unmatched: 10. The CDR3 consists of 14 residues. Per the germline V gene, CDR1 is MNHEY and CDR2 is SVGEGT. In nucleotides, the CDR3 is TGTGCCAGCAGACTGACAACAGGGGTACCTGAAGCTTTCTTT. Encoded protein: CASRLTTGVPEAFF.

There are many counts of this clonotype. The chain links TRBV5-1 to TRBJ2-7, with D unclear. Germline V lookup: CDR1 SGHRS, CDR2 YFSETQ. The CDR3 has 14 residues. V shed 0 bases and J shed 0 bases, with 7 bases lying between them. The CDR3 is CASSLAAPSYEQYF. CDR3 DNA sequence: TGCGCCAGCAGCTTGGCCGCACCCTCCTACGAGCAGTACTTC.